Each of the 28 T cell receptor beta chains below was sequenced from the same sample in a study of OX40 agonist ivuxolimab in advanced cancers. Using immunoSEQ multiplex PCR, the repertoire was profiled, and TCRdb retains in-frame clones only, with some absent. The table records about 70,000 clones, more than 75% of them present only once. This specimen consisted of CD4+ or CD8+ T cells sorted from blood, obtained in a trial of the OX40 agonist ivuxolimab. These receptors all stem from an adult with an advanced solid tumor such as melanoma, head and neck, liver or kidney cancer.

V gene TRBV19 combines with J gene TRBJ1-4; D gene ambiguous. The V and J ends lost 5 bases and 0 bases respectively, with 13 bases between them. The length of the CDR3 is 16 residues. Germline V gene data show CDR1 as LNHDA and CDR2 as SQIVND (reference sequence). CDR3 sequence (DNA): TGTGCCAGTAGTCCGAGGACGCAAGCAACTAATGAAAAACTGTTTTTT. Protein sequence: CASSPRTQATNEKLFF.

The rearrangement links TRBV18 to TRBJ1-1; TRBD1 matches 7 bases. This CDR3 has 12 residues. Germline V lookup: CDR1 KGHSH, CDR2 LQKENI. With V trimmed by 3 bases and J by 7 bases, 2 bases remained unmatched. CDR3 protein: CASSPGTDEAFF. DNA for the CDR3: TGTGCCAGCTCACCGGGGACAGATGAAGCTTTCTTT.

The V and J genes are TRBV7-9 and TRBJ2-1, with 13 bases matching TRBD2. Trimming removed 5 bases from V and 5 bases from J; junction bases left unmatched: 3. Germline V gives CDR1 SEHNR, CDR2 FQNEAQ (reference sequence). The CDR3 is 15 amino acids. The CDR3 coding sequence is TGTGCCAGCAGCCTCGGACTAGCGGGAGACAATGAGCAGTTCTTC. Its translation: CASSLGLAGDNEQFF.

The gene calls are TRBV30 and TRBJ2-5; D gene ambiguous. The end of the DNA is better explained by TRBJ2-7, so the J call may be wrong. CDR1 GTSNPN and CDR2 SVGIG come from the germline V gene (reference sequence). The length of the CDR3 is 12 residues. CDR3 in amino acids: CAWRPGPYEQYF. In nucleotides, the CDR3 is TGTGCCTGGAGACCCGGACCCTACGAGCAGTACTTC.

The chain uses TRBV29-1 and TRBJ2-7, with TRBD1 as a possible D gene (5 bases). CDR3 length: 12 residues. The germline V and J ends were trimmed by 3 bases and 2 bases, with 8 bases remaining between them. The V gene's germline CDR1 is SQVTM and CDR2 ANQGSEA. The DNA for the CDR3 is TGCAGCGTTGACGACAGCGCCTACGAGCAGTACTTC. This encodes CSVDDSAYEQYF.

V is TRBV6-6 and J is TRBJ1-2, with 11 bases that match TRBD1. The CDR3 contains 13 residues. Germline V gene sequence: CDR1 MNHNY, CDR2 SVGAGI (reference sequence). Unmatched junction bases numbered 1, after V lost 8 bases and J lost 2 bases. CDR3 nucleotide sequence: TGTGCCAGCTGGGACAGGGGGAACTATGGCTACACCTTC. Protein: CASWDRGNYGYTF.

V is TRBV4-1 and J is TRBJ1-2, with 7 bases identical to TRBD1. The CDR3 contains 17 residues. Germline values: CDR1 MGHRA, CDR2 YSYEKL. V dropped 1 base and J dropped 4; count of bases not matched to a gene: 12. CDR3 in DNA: TGCGCCAGCAGCCAAGGAGATTCTGACAGGGTTTCCTATGGCTACACCTTC. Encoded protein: CASSQGDSDRVSYGYTF.

The CDR3 bases are TGTGCCAGCAGTCCGGGACAGTCCTTGGGTGAGCAGTTCTTC. Amino acid sequence: CASSPGQSLGEQFF. The gene calls are TRBV2 and TRBJ2-1; 7 bases are a match to TRBD1. The CDR3 is 14 amino acids. The ends lost 5 bases at V and 9 bases at J; junction bases unmatched: 10. Germline CDR1 SNHLY, CDR2 FYNNEI.

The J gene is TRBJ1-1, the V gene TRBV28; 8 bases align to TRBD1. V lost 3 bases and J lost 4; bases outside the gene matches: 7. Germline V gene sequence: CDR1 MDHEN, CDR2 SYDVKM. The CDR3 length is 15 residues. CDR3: CASSLPGQAGTEAFF. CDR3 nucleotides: TGTGCCAGCAGTTTGCCGGGACAGGCGGGCACTGAAGCTTTCTTT.

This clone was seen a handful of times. CDR3 in DNA: TGTGCCAGCAGCCAAGGGACTAGCGGGAGGGCCAGTGAGACCCAGTACTTC. Translating it yields CASSQGTSGRASETQYF. V and J are TRBV14 and TRBJ2-5, with 15 bases that match TRBD2. The CDR3 covers 17 residues. V lost 1 base and J lost 5; bases outside the gene matches: 5. The germline V gene encodes CDR1 SGHDN and CDR2 FVKESK. The full variable domain, completed using reference TRBV14 and TRBJ2-5, is EAGVTQFPSHSVIEKGQTVTLRCDPISGHDNLYWYRRVMGKEIKFLLHFVKESKQDESGMPNNRFLAERTGGTYSTLKVQPAELEDSGVYFCASSQGTSGRASETQYFGPGTRLLVL.

The CDR3 bases are TGTGCCAGCAGGCAATCCGGCGGGGGGACCCTTACCTATGGCTACACCTTC. Amino acids: CASRQSGGGTLTYGYTF. This chain links TRBV28 with TRBJ1-2, with a tentative D call TRBD1 (5 bases). The CDR3 has 17 residues. The germline V and J ends were trimmed by 6 bases and 4 bases, with 24 bases remaining between them. Per germline, CDR1 MDHEN and CDR2 SYDVKM.

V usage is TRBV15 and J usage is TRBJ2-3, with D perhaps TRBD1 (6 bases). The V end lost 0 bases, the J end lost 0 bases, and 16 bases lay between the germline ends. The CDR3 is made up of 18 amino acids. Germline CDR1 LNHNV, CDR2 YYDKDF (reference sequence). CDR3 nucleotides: TGTGCCACCAGCAGAGAACGAACCGGGACAACTAGCACAGATACGCAGTATTTT. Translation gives CATSRERTGTTSTDTQYF.

The CDR3 is CASSLFRASNEQYF. The CDR3 DNA reads TGTGCCAGCAGTTTATTCCGGGCCTCTAACGAGCAGTACTTC. V is TRBV27 and J is TRBJ2-7; D is unresolved. Germline CDR1 reads MNHEY; CDR2 reads SMNVEV (reference sequence). V was shortened by 1 base and J by 5 bases, with 12 bases between the two germline ends. This CDR3 has 14 amino acids.

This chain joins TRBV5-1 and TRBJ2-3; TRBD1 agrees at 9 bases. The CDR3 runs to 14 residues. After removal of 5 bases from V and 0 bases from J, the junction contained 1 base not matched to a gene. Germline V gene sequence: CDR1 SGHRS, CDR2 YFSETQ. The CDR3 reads CASSGTGSTDTQYF. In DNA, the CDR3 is TGCGCCAGCAGTGGGACAGGGAGCACAGATACGCAGTATTTT.

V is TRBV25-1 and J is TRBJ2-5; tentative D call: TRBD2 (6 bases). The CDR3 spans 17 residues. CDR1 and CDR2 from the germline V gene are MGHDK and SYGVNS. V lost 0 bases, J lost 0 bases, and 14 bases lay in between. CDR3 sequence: CASSEYKGREDQETQYF. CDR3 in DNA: TGTGCCAGCAGTGAATATAAGGGCAGGGAGGACCAAGAGACCCAGTACTTC.

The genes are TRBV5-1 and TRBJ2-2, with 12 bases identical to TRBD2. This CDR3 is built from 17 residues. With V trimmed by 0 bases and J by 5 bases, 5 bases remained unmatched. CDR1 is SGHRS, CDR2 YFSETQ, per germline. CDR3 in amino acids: CASSLGLAGDGTGELFF. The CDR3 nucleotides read TGCGCCAGCAGCTTGGGACTAGCGGGAGATGGGACCGGGGAGCTGTTTTTT.

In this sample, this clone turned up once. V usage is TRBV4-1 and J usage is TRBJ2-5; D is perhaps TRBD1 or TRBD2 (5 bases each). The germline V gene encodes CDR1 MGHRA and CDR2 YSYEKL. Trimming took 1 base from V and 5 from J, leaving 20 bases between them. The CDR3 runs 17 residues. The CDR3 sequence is CASSQGGAGPVRETQYF. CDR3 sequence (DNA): TGCGCCAGCAGCCAAGGAGGGGCTGGGCCGGTCCGGGAGACCCAGTACTTC.

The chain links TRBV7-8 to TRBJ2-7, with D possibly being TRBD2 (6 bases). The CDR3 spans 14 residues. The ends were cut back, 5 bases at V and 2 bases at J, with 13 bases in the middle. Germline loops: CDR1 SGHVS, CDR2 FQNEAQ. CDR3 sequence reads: CASSPRGEAYEQYF. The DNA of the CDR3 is TGTGCCAGCAGCCCCCGCGGGGAGGCCTACGAGCAGTACTTC.

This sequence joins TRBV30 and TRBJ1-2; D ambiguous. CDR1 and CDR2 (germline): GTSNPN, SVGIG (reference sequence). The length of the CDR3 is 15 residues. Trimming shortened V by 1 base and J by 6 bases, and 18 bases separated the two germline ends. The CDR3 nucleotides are TGTGCCTGGAGTGCCAATTTTGCCCTACGCCATGGCTACACCTTC. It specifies CAWSANFALRHGYTF.

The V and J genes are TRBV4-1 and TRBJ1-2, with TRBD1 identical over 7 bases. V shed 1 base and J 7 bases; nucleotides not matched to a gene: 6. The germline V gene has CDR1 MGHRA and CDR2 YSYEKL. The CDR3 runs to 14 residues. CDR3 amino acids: CASSQADRVGGYTF. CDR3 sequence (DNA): TGCGCCAGCAGCCAAGCTGACAGGGTGGGTGGCTACACCTTC.

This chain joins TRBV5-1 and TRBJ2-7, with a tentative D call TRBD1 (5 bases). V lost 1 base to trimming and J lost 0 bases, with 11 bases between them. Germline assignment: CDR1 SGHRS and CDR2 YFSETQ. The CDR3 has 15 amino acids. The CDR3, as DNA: TGCGCCAGCAGCTTGACCGACAGCCTCTCCTACGAGCAGTACTTC. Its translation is CASSLTDSLSYEQYF.

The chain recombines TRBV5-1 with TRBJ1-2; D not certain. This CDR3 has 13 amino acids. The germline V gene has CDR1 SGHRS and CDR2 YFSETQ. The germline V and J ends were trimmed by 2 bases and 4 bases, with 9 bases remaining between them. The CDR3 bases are TGCGCCAGCAGCTTCACGGAATTCTATGGCTACACCTTC. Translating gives CASSFTEFYGYTF.

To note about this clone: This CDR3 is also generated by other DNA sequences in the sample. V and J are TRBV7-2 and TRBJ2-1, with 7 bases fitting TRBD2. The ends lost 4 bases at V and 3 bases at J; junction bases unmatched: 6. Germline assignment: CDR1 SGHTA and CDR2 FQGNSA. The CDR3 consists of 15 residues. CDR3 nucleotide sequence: TGTGCCAGCAGCTGGAGGGAGGGCCGCTACAATGAGCAGTTCTTC. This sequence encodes CASSWREGRYNEQFF.

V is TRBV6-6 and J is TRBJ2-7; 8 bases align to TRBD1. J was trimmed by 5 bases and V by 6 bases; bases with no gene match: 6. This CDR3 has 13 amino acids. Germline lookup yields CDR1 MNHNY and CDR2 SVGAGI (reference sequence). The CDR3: CASRRQGWHEQYF. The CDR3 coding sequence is TGTGCCAGCAGGAGACAGGGGTGGCACGAGCAGTACTTC.

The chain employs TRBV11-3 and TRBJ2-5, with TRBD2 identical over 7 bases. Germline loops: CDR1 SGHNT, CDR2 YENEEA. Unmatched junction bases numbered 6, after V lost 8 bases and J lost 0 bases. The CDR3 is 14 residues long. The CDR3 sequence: CASALAAYQETQYF. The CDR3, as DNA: TGTGCCAGCGCCCTAGCGGCCTACCAAGAGACCCAGTACTTC.

The CDR3 nucleotides read TGTGCCAGCGGAATGGACAGGGCTGGAAACACCATATATTTT. It specifies CASGMDRAGNTIYF. The rearrangement links TRBV19 to TRBJ1-3; 8 bases match TRBD1. Germline values: CDR1 LNHDA, CDR2 SQIVND (reference sequence). The CDR3 has 14 amino acids. V was pared by 9 bases and J by 2 bases, with 6 bases of the junction left unmatched.

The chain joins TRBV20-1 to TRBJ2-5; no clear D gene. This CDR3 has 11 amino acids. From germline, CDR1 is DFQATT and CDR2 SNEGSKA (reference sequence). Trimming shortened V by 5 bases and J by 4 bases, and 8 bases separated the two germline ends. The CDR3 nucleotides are TGCAGTGCTCCCCCAGGAGAGACCCAGTACTTC. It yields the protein CSAPPGETQYF.

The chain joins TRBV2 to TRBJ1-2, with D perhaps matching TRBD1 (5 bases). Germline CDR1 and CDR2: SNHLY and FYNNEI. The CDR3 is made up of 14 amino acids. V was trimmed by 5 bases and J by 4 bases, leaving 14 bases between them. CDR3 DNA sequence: TGTGCCAGCAGTCGGGACCAACGGAGCTATGGCTACACCTTC. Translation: CASSRDQRSYGYTF.